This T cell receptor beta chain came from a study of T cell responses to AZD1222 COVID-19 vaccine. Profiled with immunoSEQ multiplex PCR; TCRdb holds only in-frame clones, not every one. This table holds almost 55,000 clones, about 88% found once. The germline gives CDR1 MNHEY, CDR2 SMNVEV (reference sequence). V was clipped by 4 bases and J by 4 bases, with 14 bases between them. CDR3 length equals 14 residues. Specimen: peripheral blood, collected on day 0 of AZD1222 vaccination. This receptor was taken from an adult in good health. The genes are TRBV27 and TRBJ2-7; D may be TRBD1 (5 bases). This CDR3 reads CASSYSQGFYEQYF. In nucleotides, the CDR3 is TGTGCCAGCAGTTATAGCCAGGGTTTTTACGAGCAGTACTTC.